These 18 T cell receptor beta chains came from one sample sequenced in a study of blood T cell repertoires in COVID-19. The assay was immunoSEQ multiplex PCR, and TCRdb's table has in-frame clones only and misses some. Of about 210,000 clones in the sample, more than 70% are singletons; the top ten hold 8.2%. The sequencing input was peripheral blood. The source of these receptors is a woman in her forties or fifties with acute or convalescent COVID-19.

The CDR3 loop is CASSQLDRNTGELFF. For the CDR3, the DNA is TGTGCCAGCAGCCAATTGGACAGGAACACCGGGGAGCTGTTTTTT. The genes are TRBV3-1 (or the pseudogene TRBV3-2) and TRBJ2-2; D perhaps matches TRBD1 (6 bases). The CDR3 loop spans 15 amino acids. The V and J ends lost 2 bases and 1 base respectively, with 8 bases between them. Germline CDR1 and CDR2: LGHDT and YNNKEL (reference sequence).

The chain has TRBV5-1 and TRBJ2-7, with 9 bases matching TRBD1. V was pared by 7 bases and J by 6 bases, with 14 bases of the junction left unmatched. Per germline, CDR1 SGHRS and CDR2 YFSETQ. The CDR3 contains 15 residues. CDR3 in DNA: TGCGCCAGCGGTATTCAGGGACAGGGAAGGGGCGAGCAGTACTTC. Translating gives CASGIQGQGRGEQYF. The full variable domain, with the rest looked up from reference TRBV5-1 and TRBJ2-7, is KAGVTQTPRYLIKTRGQQVTLSCSPISGHRSVSWYQQTPGQGLQFLFEYFSETQRNKGNFPGRFSGRQFSNSRSEMNVSTLELGDSALYLCASGIQGQGRGEQYFGPGTRLTVT.

In the case of this clone: The identical CDR3 is also encoded by other nucleotide sequences in the sample. The V gene is TRBV10-3, the J gene TRBJ1-2; possible D gene TRBD1, 5 bases. The V end lost 2 bases, the J end lost 5 bases, and 9 bases lay between the germline ends. In germline, CDR1 is ENHRY, CDR2 SYGVKD. The CDR3 is 13 amino acids. The CDR3 loop reads CAISEGQGYGYTF. The CDR3 DNA follows: TGTGCCATCAGTGAGGGGCAGGGATATGGCTACACCTTC.

The J gene is TRBJ2-1, the V gene TRBV30; 9 bases align to TRBD2. The V segment lost 1 base and the J segment 4 bases; nucleotides outside the gene matches: 8. Germline V gene sequence: CDR1 GTSNPN, CDR2 SVGIG (reference sequence). The CDR3 is 16 amino acids. In nucleotides, the CDR3 is TGTGCCTGGAGTGAGGGTAGCGGGGGAACTTACAATGAGCAGTTCTTC. Its translation is CAWSEGSGGTYNEQFF. The variable domain in full, with the rest retrieved from reference TRBV30 and TRBJ2-1, is SQTIHQWPATLVQPVGSPLSLECTVEGTSNPNLYWYRQAAGRGLQLLFYSVGIGQISSEVPQNLSASRPQDRQFILSSKKLLLSDSGFYLCAWSEGSGGTYNEQFFGPGTRLTVL.

The chain employs TRBV14 and TRBJ2-5, with 8 bases identical to TRBD2. Germline V lookup: CDR1 SGHDN, CDR2 FVKESK. The CDR3 sequence is 18 residues long. Trimming cost V 7 bases and J 4 bases; bases outside gene matches: 20. CDR3 sequence (DNA): TGTGCCAGCATCTCACGGGTTGCATTAGCGGGAAGTGGAGAGACCCAGTACTTC. This codes for CASISRVALAGSGETQYF.

Only a few counts were recorded for this clone. The V gene is TRBV2, the J gene TRBJ2-7, with 11 bases matching TRBD2. This CDR3 spans 16 amino acids. Trimming cost V 3 bases and J 4 bases; bases outside gene matches: 8. Germline values: CDR1 SNHLY, CDR2 FYNNEI. The CDR3 sequence: CASSEPPGLADYEQYF. DNA of the CDR3: TGTGCCAGCAGTGAGCCCCCGGGACTAGCGGATTACGAGCAGTACTTC.

The chain uses TRBV7-8 and TRBJ2-7; 8 positions agree with TRBD1. Trimming at V came to 2 bases and at J to 9 bases, leaving 6 bases not matched to a gene. The CDR3 consists of 13 residues. CDR1 SGHVS and CDR2 FQNEAQ come from the germline V gene. The CDR3 DNA sequence: TGTGCCAGCAGCTTACCTGACAGGGGAGGGCAGTACTTC. Amino acid sequence: CASSLPDRGGQYF.

The chain carries TRBV6-6 and TRBJ1-5; D not resolved. Germline CDR1 is MNHNY and CDR2 is SVGAGI (reference sequence). The CDR3 contains 16 residues. Deletions cut 0 bases from V and 2 bases from J, with 11 bases between. The CDR3 loop reads CASSYSGGEGNQPQHF. CDR3 DNA sequence: TGTGCCAGCAGTTACTCCGGTGGGGAGGGCAATCAGCCCCAGCATTTT.

The chain uses TRBV6-4 and TRBJ1-1; D is uncertain. V lost 9 bases, J lost 0 bases, and 11 bases lay in between. Germline CDR1 and CDR2: MRHNA and SNTAGT. The CDR3 runs 13 residues. Here the CDR3 DNA reads TGTGCCAGTGGAGTCAGCATGAACACTGAAGCTTTCTTT. Translation: CASGVSMNTEAFF.

The chain couples TRBV27 to TRBJ2-7; D is possibly TRBD1 (5 bases). The germline CDR1 and CDR2 sequences are MNHEY and SMNVEV (reference sequence). The CDR3 is made up of 14 amino acids. V dropped 5 bases and J dropped 4 bases, with 15 bases sitting between them. CDR3 amino acids: CASSPLQGHYEQYF. The CDR3, as DNA: TGTGCCAGCAGTCCGTTGCAGGGCCATTACGAGCAGTACTTC.

The chain combines TRBV7-2 with TRBJ1-4, with D maybe TRBD1 (6 bases). The germline V gene has CDR1 SGHTA and CDR2 FQGNSA. The ends were cut back, 1 base at V and 12 bases at J, with 9 bases in the middle. The CDR3 totals 12 residues. CDR3 DNA sequence: TGTGCCAGCAGCTTAGTTGAGGGGGAACTGTTTTTT. Translated, it gives CASSLVEGELFF.

The table lists this clone with a count of one. This chain uses TRBV5-1 with TRBJ2-2, with D tentatively TRBD1 (5 bases). Germline CDR1 and CDR2: SGHRS and YFSETQ. V lost 6 bases, J lost 5 bases, and 14 bases lay in between. The CDR3 runs to 14 residues. Written as DNA, the CDR3 is TGCGCCAGCACCCCCAGGGCAGGAACCGGGGAGCTGTTTTTT. It yields the protein CASTPRAGTGELFF.

This clone has more than one count but fewer than ten. V usage is TRBV24-1 and J usage is TRBJ2-2; possible D gene TRBD1, 6 bases. Germline CDR1 KGHDR, CDR2 SFDVKD. V lost 4 bases to trimming and J lost 3 bases, with 14 bases between them. The CDR3 loop spans 16 amino acids. For the CDR3, the DNA is TGTGCCACCAGTGACCCGGGACAACGAGACACCGGGGAGCTGTTTTTT. This gives the protein CATSDPGQRDTGELFF.

For the CDR3, the DNA is TGTGCCACCAGTGACCCAGGGAAGGACACCATATATTTT. As protein: CATSDPGKDTIYF. The genes are TRBV24-1 and TRBJ1-3, with TRBD1 as a possible D gene (5 bases). CDR1 KGHDR and CDR2 SFDVKD come from the germline V gene. Trimming removed 4 bases at V and 8 bases at J, with 11 bases between. The CDR3 totals 13 residues.

The chain carries TRBV11-2 and TRBJ2-1, with TRBD1 as a possible D gene (6 bases). Germline CDR1 is SGHAT and CDR2 is FQNNGV. V dropped 0 bases and J dropped 9 bases, with 15 bases sitting between them. This CDR3 is 15 amino acids long. The CDR3 DNA reads TGTGCCAGCAGCTTAGAACAGGGCCCGGTTGGTGAGCAGTTCTTC. Translation: CASSLEQGPVGEQFF.

The chain recombines TRBV24-1 with TRBJ2-5, with 9 bases matching TRBD1. CDR3 length: 14 amino acids. V lost 9 bases, J lost 1 base, and 5 bases stayed unmatched. The germline V gene encodes CDR1 KGHDR and CDR2 SFDVKD. The CDR3: CATGGTGSQETQYF. DNA of the CDR3: TGTGCCACCGGGGGGACAGGGAGCCAAGAGACCCAGTACTTC.

This sequence joins TRBV18 and TRBJ1-2, with 7 positions matching TRBD1. The germline V gene has CDR1 KGHSH and CDR2 LQKENI. The trim removed 6 bases at V and 8 bases at J, leaving 12 bases unmatched. CDR3 length: 14 amino acids. CDR3 DNA: TGTGCCAGCTCGCGCTCCGGGACAGAGGAAGGCTACACCTTC. Encoded protein: CASSRSGTEEGYTF.

In DNA form, the CDR3 reads TGTGCCAGCAGCCCCGGACGGGGTGGCTACACCTTC. It codes for CASSPGRGGYTF. This chain uses TRBV5-4 with TRBJ1-2; D is undetermined. Between the trimmed V and J ends, which lost 4 bases and 7 bases, there was a span of 11 bases. The length of the CDR3 is 12 residues. Germline CDR1 and CDR2: SGHNT and YYREEE (reference sequence).